The TCR beta chain under discussion was sequenced for a study of breast tumors, draining lymph nodes, adjacent tissues. Samples came from axillary lymph nodes draining the breast cancer. The CDR3 has 14 residues. CDR1 and CDR2 from the germline V gene are SGDLS and YYNGEE. V shed 5 bases, J shed 5 bases, and the junction held 4 bases outside the gene matches. TCRdb redid the calling of the multiplex PCR reads with MiXCR, one entry per CDR3 protein. The repertoire holds 150,000 to 200,000 distinct CDR3 sequences, with 33% as singletons. Overall study findings and caveats: Luminal-like breast cancer showed significantly greater tumor-nontumor repertoire similarity than basal-like breast cancer did. That most tumor T cells come from lymph nodes remained unproven.

This clonotype occurred once. Its antigen is still unknown. The chain recombines TRBV9 with TRBJ2-3, with TRBD2 identical over 11 bases. The sample comprised axillary lymph node tissue. This receptor was obtained from a female donor with breast cancer. Some clones in this sample may be carry-over from other donors' samples. This CDR3 is CASSSGGAVDTQYF. The CDR3 coding sequence is TGTGCCAGCAGTAGCGGGGGGGCCGTAGATACGCAGTATTTT.